Below, 17 T cell receptor beta chains from the same sample are listed, as sequenced in a study of blood T cell repertoires in COVID-19. The table came from immunoSEQ multiplex PCR; TCRdb's copy has only in-frame clones and leaves some out. The sample records about 230,000 clones, about 84% being singletons. Sequences were obtained from peripheral blood. The source of these receptors is a woman of 80 years or more with acute or convalescent COVID-19.

This chain links TRBV5-6 with TRBJ1-6; TRBD1 agrees at 7 bases. V dropped 3 bases and J dropped 7; count of bases not matched to a gene: 4. The germline CDR1 and CDR2 sequences are SGHDT and YYEEEE. This CDR3 comprises 14 residues. DNA for the CDR3: TGTGCCAGCAGCTGGGGCAGGGGGAATTCACCCCTCCACTTT. Encoded protein: CASSWGRGNSPLHF.

In its sample, this clone was seen once. The chain's CDR3 is CSASIGTGHYNEQFF. CDR3 sequence (DNA): TGCAGTGCTAGTATCGGGACAGGGCATTACAATGAGCAGTTCTTC. The chain carries TRBV20-1 and TRBJ2-1; 9 nucleotides agree with TRBD1. V shed 3 bases, J shed 4 bases, and the junction held 7 bases outside the gene matches. CDR1 is DFQATT, CDR2 SNEGSKA, per germline (reference sequence). This CDR3 is built from 15 residues.

The rearrangement uses TRBV7-9 and TRBJ1-1; D gene uncertain. This CDR3 has 13 residues. V gave up 1 base and J gave up 2 bases, with 5 bases separating them. Germline CDR1 is SEHNR and CDR2 is FQNEAQ (reference sequence). The CDR3 reads CASSLGSNTEAFF. In DNA, the CDR3 is TGTGCCAGCAGCTTAGGGAGTAACACTGAAGCTTTCTTT.

This chain joins TRBV10-3 and TRBJ2-1; TRBD2 agrees at 11 bases. CDR1 and CDR2 (germline): ENHRY, SYGVKD. The CDR3 is made up of 14 amino acids. The V gene end was trimmed by 6 bases and the J gene end by 7 bases; junction bases not matched to a gene: 5. The CDR3 loop reads CAIRASGGTNEQFF. CDR3 sequence (DNA): TGTGCCATCAGAGCTAGCGGGGGGACGAATGAGCAGTTCTTC.

This chain uses TRBV27 with TRBJ1-5; 10 bases line up with TRBD1. V shed 6 bases and J 7 bases; nucleotides not matched to a gene: 6. The CDR3 runs to 14 residues. Germline V gives CDR1 MNHEY, CDR2 SMNVEV (reference sequence). For the CDR3, the DNA is TGTGCCAGCAGCCACGCGGACAGGGGGCAGCCCCAGCATTTT. This gives the protein CASSHADRGQPQHF.

This chain joins TRBV12-3 or TRBV12-4 and TRBJ2-3; 8 bases line up with TRBD1. V gave up 7 bases and J gave up 15 bases; unmatched junction bases: 9. This CDR3 spans 11 amino acids. The chain's CDR3 is CASTYRGSQYF. DNA for the CDR3: TGTGCCAGCACATACAGGGGGAGTCAATATTTT.

This clone was recorded only once. The chain uses TRBV20-1 and TRBJ2-1; 15 positions agree with TRBD2. V gave up 6 bases and J gave up 2 bases; unmatched junction bases: 11. The CDR3 sequence is 18 residues long. Germline values: CDR1 DFQATT, CDR2 SNEGSKA (reference sequence). The CDR3 sequence: CSASGGTSGRSTYNEQFF. CDR3 DNA sequence: TGCAGTGCCAGTGGTGGGACTAGCGGGAGGTCGACCTACAATGAGCAGTTCTTC.

The sample holds a few counts of this clone. The rearrangement joins TRBV29-1 to TRBJ2-7, with 13 positions matching TRBD2. Per the germline V gene, CDR1 is SQVTM and CDR2 is ANQGSEA. CDR3 length: 16 residues. V shed 5 bases, J shed 3 bases, and the junction held 10 bases outside the gene matches. The CDR3 coding sequence is TGCAGCGTTAAGTCTCCCGGGACTAGCGGGATCTACGAGCAGTACTTC. It encodes CSVKSPGTSGIYEQYF.

The gene calls are TRBV30 and TRBJ2-1, with TRBD1 matching 10 bases. CDR3 length equals 15 residues. J gave up 9 bases and V 3 bases, and 11 bases lay outside the gene matches. Looked up from germline, CDR1 is GTSNPN and CDR2 is SVGIG (reference sequence). The CDR3 coding sequence is TGTGCCTGGAGAGTGTCATGGGGACAGGGGACTGAGCAGTTCTTC. Translation gives CAWRVSWGQGTEQFF.

J is TRBJ2-7 and V is TRBV10-2; 7 positions agree with TRBD2. V lost 8 bases and J lost 3; bases outside the gene matches: 4. The CDR3 has 12 amino acids. Germline CDR1 WSHSY, CDR2 SAAADI. CDR3 coding DNA: TGCGCCAGCCGGGACTACTACTACGAGCAGTACTTC. Amino acids: CASRDYYYEQYF.

This chain uses TRBV7-6 with TRBJ2-7; D not resolved. Trimming removed 0 bases from V and 2 bases from J, with 14 bases in between. The CDR3 consists of 16 residues. Germline CDR1 and CDR2: SGHVS and FNYEAQ. In nucleotides, the CDR3 is TGTGCCAGCAGCTTAGCGACCGGCGGCCAACCCTACGAGCAGTACTTC. This sequence encodes CASSLATGGQPYEQYF. Full variable domain (outside the CDR3, taken from reference TRBV7-6 and TRBJ2-7): GAGVSQSPRYKVTKRGQDVALRCDPISGHVSLYWYRQALGQGPEFLTYFNYEAQQDKSGLPNDRFSAERPEGSISTLTIQRTEQRDSAMYRCASSLATGGQPYEQYFGPGTRLTVT.

CDR3 sequence reads: CASSYSGTGDTGELFF. The CDR3 nucleotides are TGTGCCAGCAGTTACTCCGGGACAGGGGACACCGGGGAGCTGTTTTTT. V and J are TRBV6-6 and TRBJ2-2; TRBD1 matches at 10 bases. Trimming took 0 bases from V and 3 from J; bases not matched to a gene: 1. This CDR3 has 16 amino acids. Per germline, CDR1 MNHNY and CDR2 SVGAGI (reference sequence).

The chain has TRBV27 and TRBJ2-5, with no clear D. The CDR3 length is 13 residues. Trimming pared 4 bases from V and 0 bases from J, leaving 6 bases between. The germline gives CDR1 MNHEY, CDR2 SMNVEV (reference sequence). CDR3 protein: CASSSLYQETQYF. In nucleotides, the CDR3 is TGTGCCAGCAGTTCCTTGTACCAAGAGACCCAGTACTTC.

A few counts support this clone. V and J are TRBV6-1 and TRBJ2-1; TRBD2 matches at 9 bases. The CDR3 runs to 17 residues. Germline V lookup: CDR1 MNHNS, CDR2 SASEGT. Germline trimming cut 1 base from V and 0 bases from J; bases unmatched to any gene: 4. The CDR3 spells CASSEGSGGISYNEQFF. CDR3 DNA sequence: TGTGCCAGCAGTGAAGGCAGCGGGGGGATCTCCTACAATGAGCAGTTCTTC.

The chain combines TRBV29-1 with TRBJ1-1; TRBD1 might be the D (5 bases). V lost 4 bases and J 5 bases, leaving 14 bases between the germline ends. CDR1 SQVTM and CDR2 ANQGSEA come from the germline V gene. The CDR3 length is 13 residues. The CDR3 sequence: CSVGSGVETEAFF. The CDR3 coding sequence is TGCAGCGTTGGTTCGGGGGTTGAGACTGAAGCTTTCTTT.

The V call is TRBV10-1, the J call TRBJ2-3; 9 bases line up with TRBD2. Germline lookup yields CDR1 WNHNN and CDR2 SYGVQD (reference sequence). The V gene end was trimmed by 6 bases and the J gene end by 1 base; junction bases not matched to a gene: 11. The CDR3 totals 17 residues. CDR3 sequence reads: CASRERGAVAGTDTQYF. The CDR3 bases are TGCGCCAGCAGGGAGCGGGGGGCCGTGGCTGGCACAGATACGCAGTATTTT.

This chain's CDR3 is CASRKELAGDYEQYF. DNA of the CDR3: TGTGCCAGCAGAAAGGAGCTAGCGGGAGACTACGAGCAGTACTTC. The chain joins TRBV28 to TRBJ2-7; 10 bases fit TRBD2. Trimming removed 6 bases from V and 3 bases from J; junction bases left unmatched: 8. The CDR3 contains 15 residues. Looked up from germline, CDR1 is MDHEN and CDR2 is SYDVKM.